One sample yielded the 28 T cell receptor beta chains listed below, sequenced in a study of T-cell reconstitution after alpha-beta-depleted transplantation in children. Unique molecular identifiers were built into the TCRbeta library. MiXCR was run by TCRdb on the PCR reads, yielding one entry per CDR3 protein. The repertoire has fewer than 700,000 distinct CDR3 sequences, about an eighth of them found once; the top ten carry around 2%. Source: PBMCs, mostly from graft donor cells, taken 360 days after TCRalphabeta/CD19-depleted stem cell transplant. The receptors shown here come from a male patient between 10 and 17 years old who had a stem cell transplant for acute myeloid leukemia, so the T cells may come from the graft donor.

There are many counts of this clonotype. The J gene is TRBJ2-5, the V gene TRBV6-5, with TRBD1 matching 7 bases. V dropped 4 bases and J dropped 1; count of bases not matched to a gene: 15. The CDR3 length is 18 residues. The germline V gene has CDR1 MNHEY and CDR2 SVGAGI. CDR3: CASSSIIRGIRGQETQYF. CDR3 nucleotide sequence: TGTGCCAGCAGTTCGATAATCAGGGGGATTCGGGGCCAAGAGACCCAGTACTTC.

Many counts were recorded for this clonotype. The chain recombines TRBV4-3 with TRBJ2-7; TRBD2 matches 12 bases. CDR1 LGHNA and CDR2 YSLEER come from the germline V gene. The CDR3 has 16 amino acids. V lost 3 bases to trimming and J lost 2 bases; unmatched junction nucleotides: 5. The CDR3 region is CASSHSLAGGTYEQYF. In DNA, the CDR3 is TGCGCCAGCAGCCACTCACTAGCGGGAGGAACCTACGAGCAGTACTTC.

This clonotype has more than one count but fewer than ten. The chain couples TRBV4-2 to TRBJ1-2; D not certain. V was pared by 1 base and J by 3 bases, with 9 bases between. This CDR3 has 14 residues. Germline CDR1 is LGHNA and CDR2 is YNFKEQ. The CDR3: CASSQAGEDYGYTF. CDR3 in DNA: TGTGCCAGCAGCCAAGCGGGAGAGGACTATGGCTACACCTTC.

This clonotype was counted a few times. The genes are TRBV6-5 and TRBJ2-1, with D tentatively TRBD2 (6 bases). V lost 2 bases to trimming and J lost 7 bases, with 18 bases between them. CDR1 MNHEY and CDR2 SVGAGI come from the germline V gene. This CDR3 has 16 residues. CDR3 sequence reads: CASSYRPGLYANEQFF. The CDR3 region has the DNA TGTGCCAGCAGTTACCGTCCGGGACTCTACGCGAATGAGCAGTTCTTC.

There are a few counts of this clonotype. The chain uses TRBV6-1 and TRBJ2-7; 8 bases fit TRBD2. V lost 5 bases, J lost 6 bases, and 12 bases stayed unmatched. CDR1 and CDR2 (germline): MNHNS, SASEGT. This CDR3 has 15 amino acids. For the CDR3, the DNA is TGTGCCAGCAGTCTCGGTGGGACTAGTGGGGGCGAGCAGTACTTC. This sequence encodes CASSLGGTSGGEQYF.

The chain is built from TRBV5-1 and TRBJ2-4; perhaps TRBD1 as D (6 bases). The CDR3 has 14 residues. Trimming stripped 6 bases from V and 2 bases from J, with 12 bases between. In germline, CDR1 is SGHRS, CDR2 YFSETQ. This CDR3 is CASTRTGTKNIQYF. CDR3 nucleotide sequence: TGCGCCAGCACCCGAACAGGGACCAAAAACATTCAGTACTTC.

This clonotype was counted a few times. The rearrangement uses TRBV19 and TRBJ2-1; maybe TRBD2 (6 bases). The CDR3 runs to 17 residues. CDR1 and CDR2 from the germline V gene are LNHDA and SQIVND (reference sequence). V dropped 0 bases and J dropped 1 base, with 13 bases sitting between them. CDR3 residues: CASSIDGTGVSYNEQFF. The CDR3 nucleotides read TGTGCCAGTAGTATAGATGGAACGGGAGTTTCCTACAATGAGCAGTTCTTC.

This chain connects TRBV19 to TRBJ2-1; a possible D gene is TRBD1 (6 bases). Germline CDR1 reads LNHDA; CDR2 reads SQIVND (reference sequence). The CDR3 contains 18 residues. V was pared by 0 bases and J by 7 bases, with 22 bases between. The CDR3 here is CASSIDLYSWGPGNEQFF. The CDR3 nucleotides read TGTGCCAGTAGTATAGATCTCTATAGCTGGGGGCCGGGGAATGAGCAGTTCTTC.

The chain recombines TRBV20-1 with TRBJ1-2; 8 bases map to TRBD1. The V and J ends lost 4 bases and 0 bases, in that order; junction bases with no gene match: 4. Germline V gene data show CDR1 as DFQATT and CDR2 as SNEGSKA (reference sequence). This CDR3 comprises 14 residues. DNA of the CDR3: TGCAGTGCTATACAGACAGGGGCTAACTATGGCTACACCTTC. Translation: CSAIQTGANYGYTF.

This clonotype was found many times. The chain links TRBV20-1 to TRBJ2-7, with a tentative D call TRBD2 (5 bases). CDR1 is DFQATT and CDR2 is SNEGSKA in the germline V gene (reference sequence). Trimming stripped 7 bases from V and 6 bases from J, with 22 bases between. CDR3 size: 14 residues. The DNA for the CDR3 is TGCAGTGTAGACCCTAGCCGGAGTGAATTCGAGCAGTACTTC. It translates to CSVDPSRSEFEQYF.

This clonotype has ten or more counts. V and J are TRBV11-2 and TRBJ2-3, with TRBD1 as a possible D gene (6 bases). Germline V CDR1 and CDR2: SGHAT, FQNNGV. Trimming took 1 base from V and 8 from J, leaving 19 bases between them. The CDR3 length is 16 residues. The CDR3 nucleotides are TGTGCCAGCAGCTTAGGTAACGACAGGTGGAGTAGTACGCAGTATTTT. Protein: CASSLGNDRWSSTQYF.

The chain carries TRBV12-3 or TRBV12-4 and TRBJ1-1; D remains ambiguous. The CDR3 loop spans 14 amino acids. Trimming left V 2 bases short and J 3 bases short, with 10 bases between. CDR3 nucleotides: TGTGCCAGCAGTTTAAGTGAGGCCCACACTGAAGCTTTCTTT. This gives the protein CASSLSEAHTEAFF.

Written as DNA, the CDR3 is TGTGCCAGCAGCTTAGTTGGGTCCCCTGGGGATACGCAGTATTTT. This sequence encodes CASSLVGSPGDTQYF. The chain combines TRBV7-9 with TRBJ2-3; D not certain. The CDR3 length is 15 residues. Trimming cost V 1 base and J 6 bases, with 14 bases left between them. CDR1 SEHNR and CDR2 FQNEAQ come from the germline V gene (reference sequence).

The CDR3 protein is CASSKELESSYNEQFF. For the CDR3, the DNA is TGTGCCAGCAGCAAAGAACTCGAGAGCTCCTACAATGAGCAGTTCTTC. The chain links TRBV21-1 to TRBJ2-1. TRBV21-1 is a documented pseudogene. The CDR3 extends over 16 amino acids.

This clonotype was found a few times. The chain carries TRBV6-1 and TRBJ2-1, with 11 bases identical to TRBD2. Trimming cost V 6 bases and J 3 bases; bases outside gene matches: 7. Germline V gene data show CDR1 as MNHNS and CDR2 as SASEGT. The CDR3 has 16 residues. The CDR3 reads CASRLLAGANYNEQFF. Here the CDR3 DNA reads TGTGCCAGCAGGCTACTAGCGGGAGCGAACTACAATGAGCAGTTCTTC.

This clonotype has more than one count but fewer than ten. The V gene is TRBV21-1, the J gene TRBJ2-1; the table gives TRBD2 as D, unverified against the DNA. TRBV21-1 counts as a pseudogene. CDR3 size: 19 residues. CDR3 in DNA: TGTGCCAGCAGCAACCAAGCAGGGGGAGCGGGAGGGCCAAACAATGAGCAGTTCTTC. Its translation: CASSNQAGGAGGPNNEQFF.

V and J are TRBV30 and TRBJ1-1, with 8 bases fitting TRBD1. Germline CDR1 is GTSNPN and CDR2 is SVGIG (reference sequence). Losses at the gene ends were 8 bases for V and 0 bases for J; bases not matched to a gene: 11. The CDR3 is 15 residues long. CDR3 coding DNA: TGTGCCCGCGCCAGGACAGGGCATATGAACACTGAAGCTTTCTTT. As protein: CARARTGHMNTEAFF.

This clonotype was counted many times. The gene calls are TRBV24-1 and TRBJ2-1; no definite D call. Germline CDR1 and CDR2: KGHDR and SFDVKD. V was shortened by 0 bases and J by 8 bases, with 10 bases between the two germline ends. The CDR3 has 14 residues. CDR3 sequence (DNA): TGTGCCACCAGTGATTTGTTAGGGTTCGATGAGCAGTTCTTC. This sequence encodes CATSDLLGFDEQFF.

The rearrangement joins TRBV5-1 to TRBJ2-7, with 9 bases aligning to TRBD2. Looked up from germline, CDR1 is SGHRS and CDR2 is YFSETQ. With V trimmed by 3 bases and J by 3 bases, 7 bases remained unmatched. The CDR3 length is 15 residues. The CDR3 is CASSSASGTYYEQYF. CDR3 DNA: TGCGCCAGCAGCTCTGCTAGCGGGACTTACTACGAGCAGTACTTC.

There are a few counts of this clonotype. This chain connects TRBV20-1 to TRBJ1-1; D ambiguous. V was clipped by 1 base and J by 8 bases, with 11 bases between them. This CDR3 has 12 amino acids. Germline lookup yields CDR1 DFQATT and CDR2 SNEGSKA (reference sequence). The CDR3 is CSARAPPYEAFF. The CDR3, as DNA: TGCAGTGCTAGAGCCCCGCCTTACGAAGCTTTCTTT.

The genes are TRBV30 and TRBJ2-7; 8 bases map to TRBD2. This CDR3 contains 14 residues. V gave up 2 bases and J gave up 4 bases; unmatched junction bases: 7. In germline, CDR1 is GTSNPN, CDR2 SVGIG (reference sequence). The CDR3 DNA reads as TGTGCCTGGAGTCAGTTAGCGGGACTTTACGAGCAGTACTTC. It codes for CAWSQLAGLYEQYF.

This chain uses TRBV4-2 with TRBJ2-7; 9 bases are a match to TRBD2. The CDR3 has 14 amino acids. With V trimmed by 10 bases and J by 4 bases, 11 bases remained unmatched. Per germline, CDR1 LGHNA and CDR2 YNFKEQ. The CDR3 region has the DNA TGTGCCACCTCTGGAGCGGGAGGAGGTTACGAGCAGTACTTC. Translation gives CATSGAGGGYEQYF.

This clonotype is a singleton in its sample. This chain links TRBV29-1 with TRBJ2-4, with TRBD1 matching over 8 bases. Germline loops: CDR1 SQVTM, CDR2 ANQGSEA. With 4 bases clipped from V and 4 bases from J, the junction kept 6 bases outside the gene matches. The CDR3 extends over 14 amino acids. CDR3 protein: CSVADRVRKNIQYF. CDR3 in DNA: TGCAGCGTTGCGGACAGGGTCAGAAAAAACATTCAGTACTTC.

This clonotype came up many times. This chain links TRBV29-1 with TRBJ2-3, with 10 bases aligning to TRBD2. The CDR3 covers 15 residues. V was clipped by 6 bases and J by 7 bases; unmatched bases: 13. Germline CDR1 is SQVTM and CDR2 is ANQGSEA. The CDR3 is CSVADSGRAENTQYF. The CDR3 DNA reads as TGCAGCGTGGCGGACAGCGGGAGGGCCGAAAATACGCAGTATTTT.

The rearrangement uses TRBV19 and TRBJ2-5, with D hard to call. Between the trimmed V and J ends, which lost 6 bases and 2 bases, there was a span of 10 bases. CDR1 is LNHDA and CDR2 is SQIVND in the germline V gene (reference sequence). There are 13 residues in the CDR3. The CDR3 protein is CASRNYLQETQYF. Here the CDR3 DNA reads TGTGCCAGTAGAAACTACCTACAAGAGACCCAGTACTTC. Full variable domain (rest looked up from reference TRBV19 and TRBJ2-5): DGGITQSPKYLFRKEGQNVTLSCEQNLNHDAMYWYRQDPGQGLRLIYYSQIVNDFQKGDIAEGYSVSREKKESFPLTVTSAQKNPTAFYLCASRNYLQETQYFGPGTRLLVL.

This clonotype was counted ten times or more. The rearrangement uses TRBV28 and TRBJ2-1; D is unresolved. V shed 1 base and J shed 2 bases, with 12 bases lying between them. The CDR3 sequence is 16 residues long. Germline loops: CDR1 MDHEN, CDR2 SYDVKM. In DNA form, the CDR3 reads TGTGCCAGCAGTTTATTGAGGCATTACCCCTACAATGAGCAGTTCTTC. Translating gives CASSLLRHYPYNEQFF. Complete variable domain (other parts from reference TRBV28 and TRBJ2-1): DVKVTQSSRYLVKRTGEKVFLECVQDMDHENMFWYRQDPGLGLRLIYFSYDVKMKEKGDIPEGYSVSREKKERFSLILESASTNQTSMYLCASSLLRHYPYNEQFFGPGTRLTVL.

In its sample, this clonotype was seen many times. The chain employs TRBV14 and TRBJ2-3; 7 bases align to TRBD2. There are 18 residues in the CDR3. Germline values: CDR1 SGHDN, CDR2 FVKESK. V lost 0 bases to trimming and J lost 2 bases; unmatched junction nucleotides: 11. CDR3 nucleotide sequence: TGTGCCAGCAGCCAAGATCATCCGGGACTAACACACACAGATACGCAGTATTTT. This codes for CASSQDHPGLTHTDTQYF. The entire variable domain, with the rest obtained from reference TRBV14 and TRBJ2-3, is as follows: EAGVTQFPSHSVIEKGQTVTLRCDPISGHDNLYWYRRVMGKEIKFLLHFVKESKQDESGMPNNRFLAERTGGTYSTLKVQPAELEDSGVYFCASSQDHPGLTHTDTQYFGPGTRLTVL.

This chain uses TRBV12-3 or TRBV12-4 with TRBJ2-5, with D possibly being TRBD1 (6 bases). V was cut by 6 bases and J by 2 bases, with 16 bases left in between. The CDR3 runs to 15 residues. The CDR3 loop is CASSLLGTKQETQYF. As DNA, the CDR3 is TGTGCCAGCAGCCTTTTGGGGACAAAACAAGAGACCCAGTACTTC.